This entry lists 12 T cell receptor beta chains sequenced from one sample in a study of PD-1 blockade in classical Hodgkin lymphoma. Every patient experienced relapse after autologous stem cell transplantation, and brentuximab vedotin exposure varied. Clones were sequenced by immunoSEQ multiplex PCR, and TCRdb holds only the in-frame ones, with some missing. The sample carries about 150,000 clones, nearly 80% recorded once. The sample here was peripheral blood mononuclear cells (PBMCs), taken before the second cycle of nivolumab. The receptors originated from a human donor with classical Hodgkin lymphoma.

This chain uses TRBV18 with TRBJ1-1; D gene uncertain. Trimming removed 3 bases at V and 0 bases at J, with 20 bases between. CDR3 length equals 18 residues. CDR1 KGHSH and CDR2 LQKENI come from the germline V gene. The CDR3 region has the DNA TGTGCCAGCTCACCCCCCCGTTCGCCCGGGTTCATGAACACTGAAGCTTTCTTT. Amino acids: CASSPPRSPGFMNTEAFF.

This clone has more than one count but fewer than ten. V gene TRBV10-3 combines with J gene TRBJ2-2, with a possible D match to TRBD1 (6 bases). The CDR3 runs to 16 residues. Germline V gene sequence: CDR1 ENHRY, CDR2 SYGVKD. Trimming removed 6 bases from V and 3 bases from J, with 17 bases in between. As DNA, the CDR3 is TGTGCCATCAGCTCTGGGGGCAAGGCGGACACCGGGGAGCTGTTTTTT. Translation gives CAISSGGKADTGELFF.

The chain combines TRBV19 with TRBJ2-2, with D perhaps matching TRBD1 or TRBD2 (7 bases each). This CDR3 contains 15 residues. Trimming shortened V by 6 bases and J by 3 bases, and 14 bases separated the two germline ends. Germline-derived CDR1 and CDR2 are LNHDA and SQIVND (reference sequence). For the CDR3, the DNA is TGTGCCAGTAGCTTGGGAGGGGGCTACACCGGGGAGCTGTTTTTT. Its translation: CASSLGGGYTGELFF.

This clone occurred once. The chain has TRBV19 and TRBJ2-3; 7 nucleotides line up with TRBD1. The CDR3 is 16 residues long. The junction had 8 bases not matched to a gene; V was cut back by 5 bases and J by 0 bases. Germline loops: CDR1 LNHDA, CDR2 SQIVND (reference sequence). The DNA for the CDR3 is TGTGCCAGTAGTTCGGAAACGGGACAGAGCACAGATACGCAGTATTTT. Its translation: CASSSETGQSTDTQYF.

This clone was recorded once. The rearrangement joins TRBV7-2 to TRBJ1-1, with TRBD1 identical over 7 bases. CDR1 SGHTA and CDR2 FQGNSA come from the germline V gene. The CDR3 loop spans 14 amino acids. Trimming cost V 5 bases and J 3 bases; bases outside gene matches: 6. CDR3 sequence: CASSTGVGDTEAFF. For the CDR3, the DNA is TGTGCCAGCAGCACAGGGGTTGGGGACACTGAAGCTTTCTTT.

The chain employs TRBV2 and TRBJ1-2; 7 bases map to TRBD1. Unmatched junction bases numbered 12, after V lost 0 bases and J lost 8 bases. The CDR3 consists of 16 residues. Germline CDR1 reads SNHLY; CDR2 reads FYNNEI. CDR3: CASSEAGAGGSSGYTF. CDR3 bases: TGTGCCAGCAGTGAAGCGGGGGCAGGGGGTTCTTCCGGCTACACCTTC.

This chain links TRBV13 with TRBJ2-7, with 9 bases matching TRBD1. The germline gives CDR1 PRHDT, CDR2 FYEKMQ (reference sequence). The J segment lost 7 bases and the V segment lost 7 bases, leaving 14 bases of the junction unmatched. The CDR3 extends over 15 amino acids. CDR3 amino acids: CASKESTGGPSEQYF. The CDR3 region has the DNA TGTGCCAGCAAGGAAAGTACAGGGGGCCCCTCAGAGCAGTACTTC.

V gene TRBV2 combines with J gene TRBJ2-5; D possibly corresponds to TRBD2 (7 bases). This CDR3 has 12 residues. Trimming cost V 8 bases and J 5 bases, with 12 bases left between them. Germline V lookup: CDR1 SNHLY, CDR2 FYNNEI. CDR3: CASSAGAETQYF. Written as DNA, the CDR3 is TGTGCCAGCTCGGCGGGGGCTGAGACCCAGTACTTC.

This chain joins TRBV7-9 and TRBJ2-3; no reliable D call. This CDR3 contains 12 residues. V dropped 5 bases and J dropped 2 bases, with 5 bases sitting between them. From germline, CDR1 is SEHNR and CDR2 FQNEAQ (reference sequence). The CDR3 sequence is CASSPATDTQYF. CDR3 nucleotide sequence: TGTGCCAGCAGCCCAGCCACAGATACGCAGTATTTT.

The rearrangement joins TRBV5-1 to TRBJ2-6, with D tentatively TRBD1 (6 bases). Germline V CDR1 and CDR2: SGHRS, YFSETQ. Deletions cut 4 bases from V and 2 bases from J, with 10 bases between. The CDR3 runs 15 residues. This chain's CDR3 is CASSRQETGANVLTF. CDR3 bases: TGCGCCAGCAGCCGACAGGAAACTGGGGCCAACGTCCTGACTTTC.

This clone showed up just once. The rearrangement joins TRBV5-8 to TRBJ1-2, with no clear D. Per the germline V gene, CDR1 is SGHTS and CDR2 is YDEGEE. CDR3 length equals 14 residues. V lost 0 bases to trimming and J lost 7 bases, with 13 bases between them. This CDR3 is CASSLAPRVGGYTF. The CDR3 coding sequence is TGTGCCAGCAGCTTGGCCCCTAGGGTGGGTGGCTACACCTTC.

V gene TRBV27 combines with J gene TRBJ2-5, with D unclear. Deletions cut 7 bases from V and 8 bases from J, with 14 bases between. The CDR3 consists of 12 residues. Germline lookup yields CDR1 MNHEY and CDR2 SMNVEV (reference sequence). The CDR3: CASTSTRGTQYF. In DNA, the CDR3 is TGTGCCAGCACCAGTACCCGAGGCACCCAGTACTTC.